This T cell receptor (beta chain) was obtained from a study of T cell responses to AZD1222 COVID-19 vaccine. Produced via immunoSEQ multiplex PCR; TCRdb's table is partial and in-frame only. The sample yields 70,000 to 95,000 clones, 85% to 90% seen once. Remarks on this clone: Its antigen is as yet unknown.

From germline, CDR1 is SNHLY and CDR2 FYNNEI. The CDR3 spans 15 residues. The ends lost 8 bases at V and 0 bases at J; junction bases unmatched: 7. Whole-study results and caveats: Seropositivity was recorded at baseline in only 5 or 6 AZD1222 recipients.

This chain joins TRBV2 and TRBJ2-1, with 7 bases matching TRBD2. The sequence came from an adult in good health. Sequencing was performed on peripheral blood, taken on day 0 of MenACWY control vaccination. Here the CDR3 reads CASLPGTTSYNEQFF. CDR3 coding DNA: TGTGCCAGCCTACCGGGGACTACCTCCTACAATGAGCAGTTCTTC.